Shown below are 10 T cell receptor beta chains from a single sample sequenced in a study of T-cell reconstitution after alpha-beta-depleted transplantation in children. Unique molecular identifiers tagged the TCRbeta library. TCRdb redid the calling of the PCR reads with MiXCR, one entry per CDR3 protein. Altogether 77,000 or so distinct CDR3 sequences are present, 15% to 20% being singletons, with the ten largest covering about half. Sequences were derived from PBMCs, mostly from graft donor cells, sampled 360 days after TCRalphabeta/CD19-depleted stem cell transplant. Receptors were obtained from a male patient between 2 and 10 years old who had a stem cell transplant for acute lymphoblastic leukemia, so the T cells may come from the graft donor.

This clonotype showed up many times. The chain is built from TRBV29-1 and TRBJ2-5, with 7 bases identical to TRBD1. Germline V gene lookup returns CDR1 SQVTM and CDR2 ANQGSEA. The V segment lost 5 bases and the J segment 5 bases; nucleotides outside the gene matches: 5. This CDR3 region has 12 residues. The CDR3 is CSVLQGLETQYF. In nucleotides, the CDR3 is TGCAGCGTTTTACAGGGGTTGGAGACCCAGTACTTC.

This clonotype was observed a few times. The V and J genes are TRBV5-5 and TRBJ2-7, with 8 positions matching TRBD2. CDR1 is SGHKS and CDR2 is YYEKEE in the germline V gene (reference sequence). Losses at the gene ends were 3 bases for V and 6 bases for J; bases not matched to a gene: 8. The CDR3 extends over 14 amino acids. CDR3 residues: CASSSFMAGGEQYF. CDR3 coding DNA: TGTGCCAGCAGCTCCTTTATGGCGGGAGGCGAGCAGTACTTC.

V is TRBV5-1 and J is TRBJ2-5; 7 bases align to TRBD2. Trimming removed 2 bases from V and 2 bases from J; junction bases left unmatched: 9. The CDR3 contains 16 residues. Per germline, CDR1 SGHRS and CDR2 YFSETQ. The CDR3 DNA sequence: TGCGCCAGCAGCTTAATCGCGGGAGCGGGGCAAGAGACCCAGTACTTC. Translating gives CASSLIAGAGQETQYF.

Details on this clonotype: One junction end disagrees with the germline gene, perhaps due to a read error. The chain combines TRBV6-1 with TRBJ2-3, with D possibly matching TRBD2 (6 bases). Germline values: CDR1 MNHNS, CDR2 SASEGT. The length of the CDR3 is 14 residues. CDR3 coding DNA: TGTACCAGTGGAGCGGGTAGGCCCACCGATACGCAGTATTTT. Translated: CTSGAGRPTDTQYF.

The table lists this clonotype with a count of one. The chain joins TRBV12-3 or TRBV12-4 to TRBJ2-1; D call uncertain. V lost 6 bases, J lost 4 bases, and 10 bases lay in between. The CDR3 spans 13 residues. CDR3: CASSRAVYNEQFF. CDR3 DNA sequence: TGTGCCAGCAGCCGAGCAGTTTACAATGAGCAGTTCTTC.

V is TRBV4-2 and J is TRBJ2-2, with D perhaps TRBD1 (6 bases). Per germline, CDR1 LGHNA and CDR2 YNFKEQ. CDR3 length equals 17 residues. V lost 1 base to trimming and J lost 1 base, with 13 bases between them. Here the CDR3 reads CASSQGYRDKNTGELFF. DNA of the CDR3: TGTGCCAGCAGCCAAGGGTACCGGGACAAGAACACCGGGGAGCTGTTTTTT.

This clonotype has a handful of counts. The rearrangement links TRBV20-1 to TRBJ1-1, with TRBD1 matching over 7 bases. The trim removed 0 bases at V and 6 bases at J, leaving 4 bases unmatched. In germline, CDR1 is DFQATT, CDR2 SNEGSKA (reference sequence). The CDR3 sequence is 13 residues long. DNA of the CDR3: TGCAGTGCTAGAGACCCCGGGACAGCTGAAGCTTTCTTT. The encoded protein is CSARDPGTAEAFF.

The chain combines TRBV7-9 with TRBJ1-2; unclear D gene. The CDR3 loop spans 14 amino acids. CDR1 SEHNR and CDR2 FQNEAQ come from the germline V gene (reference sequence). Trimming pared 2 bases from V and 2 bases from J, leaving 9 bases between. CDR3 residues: CASSLSDFNYGYTF. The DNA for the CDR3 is TGTGCCAGCAGCTTATCGGACTTCAACTATGGCTACACCTTC.

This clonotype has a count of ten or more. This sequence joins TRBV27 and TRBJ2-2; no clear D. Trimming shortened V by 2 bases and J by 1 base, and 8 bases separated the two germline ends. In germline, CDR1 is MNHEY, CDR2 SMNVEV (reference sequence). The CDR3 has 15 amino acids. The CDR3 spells CASSLQPVNTGELFF. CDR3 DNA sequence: TGTGCCAGCAGTTTACAACCGGTGAACACCGGGGAGCTGTTTTTT.

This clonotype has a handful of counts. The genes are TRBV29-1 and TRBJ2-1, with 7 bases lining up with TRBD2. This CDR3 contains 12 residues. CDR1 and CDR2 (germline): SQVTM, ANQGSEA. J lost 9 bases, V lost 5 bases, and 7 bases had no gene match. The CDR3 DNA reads TGCAGCGTTACCGGACTAGTTCGTGAGCAGTTCTTC. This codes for CSVTGLVREQFF.